This entry is about one TCR beta chain. The antigen is undetermined. These data come from a study of OX40 agonist ivuxolimab in advanced cancers. Study details: With a range of roughly 20 to 80, age averaged about 59 years, and 70% to 85% were male.

Germline loops: CDR1 MGHRA, CDR2 YSYEKL. The CDR3 consists of 16 residues. Trimming took off 0 bases at V and 4 bases at J, with 13 bases between the two ends. Findings of the study overall: Compared with CD4+, CD8+ T cells on average had more expanded clones.

Profiled with immunoSEQ multiplex PCR; TCRdb holds only in-frame clones, not every one. The repertoire consists of 80,000 to 100,000 clones, with roughly nine tenths occurring once and the leading ten covering approximately 5.7%. This receptor was obtained from an adult with an advanced solid tumor such as melanoma, head and neck, liver or kidney cancer. This rearrangement joins TRBV4-1 to TRBJ1-3; D is perhaps TRBD1 (6 bases). Here the sequenced sample was CD4+ or CD8+ T cells sorted from blood, taken in a trial of the OX40 agonist ivuxolimab. The CDR3 nucleotides are TGCGCCAGCAGCCAAGACGGAGGGGGGACCGGAAACACCATATATTTT. Translating it yields CASSQDGGGTGNTIYF.